This record concerns one T cell receptor (beta chain) sequence. A read error may account for a junction end that differs from germline. As handled by the study authors: Reference gene primer amplification gave nucleated cell count estimates. Sequencing was performed with immunoSEQ multiplex PCR; in TCRdb, only in-frame clones are kept and a portion is missing. V and J calls and clone size are copied from that table; D and trimming were computed from the DNA. The sample lists about 140,000 clones, approximately 80% occurring once. This record comes from a study of blood T cell repertoires in COVID-19. Background on the study: Whether acute or convalescent, the COVID-19 samples came from the United States, Italy and Spain. T cells, B-cell-depleted T cells, or PBMCs provided the cDNA or gDNA that served as material.

The CDR3 is made up of 15 amino acids. Germline V gene data show CDR1 as SSHAT and CDR2 as FNYEAQ (reference sequence). Sequencing was carried out using peripheral blood. The sequence was obtained from a human donor in a cohort sampled during active COVID-19. The chain links TRBV7-7 to TRBJ2-3, with TRBD2 identical over 7 bases. In DNA form, the CDR3 reads TGTGCTAGCAGCTTAACCACTAGCGGCACAGATACGCAGTATTTT. Protein: CASSLTTSGTDTQYF. The full variable domain, rest sourced from reference TRBV7-7 and TRBJ2-3, is GAGVSQSPRYKVTKRGQDVTLRCDPISSHATLYWYQQALGQGPEFLTYFNYEAQPDKSGLPSDRFSAERPEGSISTLTIQRTEQRDSAMYRCASSLTTSGTDTQYFGPGTRLTVL.